Listed here are 18 T cell receptor beta chains from one sample, sequenced in a study of early T cells in non-severe SARS-CoV-2 infection. From the 5' RACE reads, TCRdb called clonotypes with MiXCR, one entry per CDR3 protein. The table has about 100,000 distinct CDR3 sequences, roughly 11% seen once; the top ten hold 6.5% to 8%. Sequencing input: whole blood. The receptors here all came from an adult who was a healthcare worker with PCR-confirmed SARS-CoV-2 infection or an uninfected control (not recorded which).

There are a few counts of this clonotype. The chain uses TRBV7-8 and TRBJ1-5; no clear D gene. Looked up from germline, CDR1 is SGHVS and CDR2 is FQNEAQ. The V end lost 4 bases, the J end lost 9 bases, and 19 bases lay between the germline ends. The CDR3 loop spans 15 amino acids. The chain's CDR3 is CASSSRRSGSGPQHF. CDR3 bases: TGTGCCAGCAGCTCTAGGAGGAGCGGCAGTGGGCCCCAGCATTTT.

The chain has TRBV6-6 and TRBJ2-7; D is unresolved. V was pared by 7 bases and J by 3 bases, with 10 bases between. Looked up from germline, CDR1 is MNHNY and CDR2 is SVGAGI (reference sequence). The CDR3 runs to 12 residues. CDR3 loop: CASTGPNYEQYF. The CDR3 bases are TGTGCCAGCACAGGCCCTAACTACGAGCAGTACTTC.

The V gene is TRBV11-2, the J gene TRBJ2-7, with 9 bases aligning to TRBD2. With V trimmed by 5 bases and J by 2 bases, 7 bases remained unmatched. The germline V gene encodes CDR1 SGHAT and CDR2 FQNNGV. The CDR3 is 15 residues long. CDR3 nucleotides: TGTGCCAGCAGCCCTCCCCTAGCGGGGCCCTACGAGCAGTACTTC. It yields the protein CASSPPLAGPYEQYF.

Points on this clonotype: A much larger clonotype is one base distant, so this may be a read error. This chain connects TRBV2 to TRBJ2-7; D unclear. Germline lookup yields CDR1 SNHLY and CDR2 FYNNEI. This CDR3 is 13 amino acids long. The ends were cut back, 10 bases at V and 3 bases at J, with 16 bases in the middle. The CDR3 coding sequence is TGTGCCACCAGGAGCCCCGCCAACTACGAGCAGTACTTC. As protein: CATRSPANYEQYF.

This clonotype was observed at least ten times. The chain has TRBV5-1 and TRBJ2-7, with D maybe TRBD1 (6 bases). The ends were cut back, 0 bases at V and 3 bases at J, with 13 bases in the middle. The CDR3 runs to 15 residues. Germline-derived CDR1 and CDR2 are SGHRS and YFSETQ. The CDR3 DNA follows: TGCGCCAGCAGCTTGGCCGGCAGGGGCCTCTACGAGCAGTACTTC. Amino acids: CASSLAGRGLYEQYF. Filled out from reference TRBV5-1 and TRBJ2-7, the complete variable domain reads KAGVTQTPRYLIKTRGQQVTLSCSPISGHRSVSWYQQTPGQGLQFLFEYFSETQRNKGNFPGRFSGRQFSNSRSEMNVSTLELGDSALYLCASSLAGRGLYEQYFGPGTRLTVT.

This clonotype was counted ten times or more. This chain connects TRBV7-2 to TRBJ2-5; no clear D. CDR3 length: 14 residues. Germline V CDR1 and CDR2: SGHTA, FQGNSA. V lost 0 bases, J lost 7 bases, and 12 bases lay in between. CDR3 loop: CASSLASILGTQYF. CDR3 sequence (DNA): TGTGCCAGCAGCTTAGCATCCATTCTAGGGACCCAGTACTTC.

This clonotype was observed many times. CDR3 sequence (DNA): TGTGCCAGCAGCCATTCGTCTTCCGGGACTAGCGGGCTCTACAATGAGCAGTTCTTC. Residues: CASSHSSSGTSGLYNEQFF. The genes are TRBV9 and TRBJ2-1; 12 nucleotides align to TRBD2. Trimming at V came to 4 bases and at J to 3 bases, leaving 14 bases not matched to a gene. The CDR3 is 19 amino acids. CDR1 is SGDLS, CDR2 YYNGEE, per germline. Filled out from reference TRBV9 and TRBJ2-1, the complete variable domain reads DSGVTQTPKHLITATGQRVTLRCSPRSGDLSVYWYQQSLDQGLQFLIQYYNGEERAKGNILERFSAQQFPDLHSELNLSSLELGDSALYFCASSHSSSGTSGLYNEQFFGPGTRLTVL.

This clonotype appeared once. This chain uses TRBV29-1 with TRBJ2-1; the D gene is possibly TRBD1 (5 bases). V gave up 7 bases and J gave up 1 base, with 11 bases separating them. Germline V lookup: CDR1 SQVTM, CDR2 ANQGSEA. The length of the CDR3 is 13 residues. CDR3 protein: CSAHRRSYNEQFF. The DNA of the CDR3 is TGCAGCGCCCACAGGCGGTCCTACAATGAGCAGTTCTTC.

This clonotype was seen a single time. V is TRBV21-1 and J is TRBJ2-5; the listed D gene, TRBD2, was not tested against the DNA. TRBV21-1 is a pseudogene. There are 15 residues in the CDR3. The CDR3 is CASSNYRRGQETQYF. CDR3 DNA sequence: TGTGCCAGCAGCAACTATCGGAGGGGCCAAGAGACCCAGTACTTC.

This clonotype was seen at least ten times. The chain links TRBV20-1 to TRBJ1-5, with a weak D call TRBD1 (5 bases). The V end was cut by 3 bases, the J end by 3 bases, with 15 bases between. CDR3 length equals 15 residues. Germline V gene data show CDR1 as DFQATT and CDR2 as SNEGSKA (reference sequence). For the CDR3, the DNA is TGCAGTGCTAGGTCGGGACGGCTGTCCAATCAGCCCCAGCATTTT. The encoded protein is CSARSGRLSNQPQHF.

Of note for this clonotype: A much larger clone sits a single nucleotide away, making a read error possible. The chain combines TRBV24-1 with TRBJ1-1, with D maybe TRBD1 (6 bases). The CDR3 loop spans 14 amino acids. Trimming took off 5 bases at V and 1 base at J, with 10 bases between the two ends. Germline V CDR1 and CDR2: KGHDR, SFDVKD. CDR3 protein: CATSGGGWNTEAFF. CDR3 in DNA: TGTGCCACCAGTGGAGGGGGGTGGAACACTGAAGCTTTCTTT.

In the case of this clonotype: With a much larger clone just one base away, this may be a read error. J is TRBJ2-4 and V is TRBV19; TRBD1 matches 7 bases. The germline V gene encodes CDR1 LNHDA and CDR2 SQIVND (reference sequence). CDR3 length equals 19 residues. The junction had 20 bases not matched to a gene; V was cut back by 3 bases and J by 6 bases. The CDR3 DNA is TGTGCCAGTAGTATTCGTTACCGGGACAGTGGGCGTCCTGGAAACATTCAGTACTTC. Its translation: CASSIRYRDSGRPGNIQYF.

This clonotype was recorded many times. This chain uses TRBV18 with TRBJ1-1, with 7 bases that match TRBD1. CDR1 is KGHSH, CDR2 LQKENI, per germline. Unmatched junction bases numbered 10, after V lost 3 bases and J lost 6 bases. The CDR3 covers 15 residues. CDR3 sequence reads: CASSPQGQKVAEAFF. CDR3 nucleotide sequence: TGTGCCAGCTCACCCCAGGGACAGAAAGTAGCTGAAGCTTTCTTT.

This clonotype was observed many times. The gene calls are TRBV4-1 and TRBJ2-7, with D unclear. This CDR3 comprises 16 residues. The germline V gene encodes CDR1 MGHRA and CDR2 YSYEKL. V was trimmed by 0 bases and J by 0 bases, leaving 12 bases between them. CDR3 amino acids: CASSQDLSLSSYEQYF. CDR3 DNA sequence: TGCGCCAGCAGCCAAGATTTAAGCTTGAGCTCCTACGAGCAGTACTTC.

The V call is TRBV29-1, the J call TRBJ1-1; no firm D call. The V and J ends lost 4 bases and 3 bases respectively, with 9 bases between them. CDR1 SQVTM and CDR2 ANQGSEA come from the germline V gene. The CDR3 runs 12 residues. DNA of the CDR3: TGCAGCGTTGGCGGTGTCGACACTGAAGCTTTCTTT. Its translation is CSVGGVDTEAFF.

In this sample, this clonotype turned up many times. The rearrangement links TRBV4-2 to TRBJ1-4; D not certain. V was trimmed by 1 base and J by 7 bases, leaving 4 bases between them. Per germline, CDR1 LGHNA and CDR2 YNFKEQ. CDR3 length: 12 residues. The CDR3 DNA reads TGTGCCAGCAGCCAAGGAGGTGAAAAACTGTTTTTT. Its protein is CASSQGGEKLFF.

The gene calls are TRBV27 and TRBJ2-1, with 8 bases aligning to TRBD2. Germline loops: CDR1 MNHEY, CDR2 SMNVEV (reference sequence). J lost 10 bases, V lost 4 bases, and 12 bases had no gene match. This CDR3 is built from 15 residues. The CDR3 here is CASSSQRELLREQFF. The DNA of the CDR3 is TGTGCCAGCAGTTCTCAGCGGGAGTTACTAAGAGAGCAGTTCTTC.

This clonotype has a handful of counts. V and J are TRBV5-1 and TRBJ1-2; no clear D gene. Germline V gene sequence: CDR1 SGHRS, CDR2 YFSETQ. The CDR3 contains 14 residues. V lost 0 bases and J 4 bases, leaving 10 bases between the germline ends. The CDR3 DNA reads TGCGCCAGCAGCTTGGATAGGTCCTCCTATGGCTACACCTTC. Translation gives CASSLDRSSYGYTF.